These T cell receptor beta chains were read from a single sample in a study of CD8 T cells in ankylosing spondylitis. Via MiXCR, TCRdb re-called the 5' RACE reads, giving one row per CDR3 protein. Seen here are about 310,000 distinct CDR3 sequences, about 20% observed once, and the top ten hold 3.5%. The sequenced material came from blood, either unsorted or a sorted T cell fraction (not recorded which). These receptors were taken from a female donor with ankylosing spondylitis or in good health (not recorded which). Each CDR3 is given with its conserved first and last residue. The D gene is left open where the match is weak. Where a row states a size, it is once, few, many or the class of an expanded clone; other rows omit it.

J	size	V	length	D	DNA	CDR3
TRBJ1-1	few	TRBV6-1	14	-	TGTGCCAGCAACCTGATCGGGGAGAACACTGAAGCTTTCTTT	CASNLIGENTEAFF
TRBJ2-1	-	TRBV9	14	-	TGTGCCAGCAGCGTAGATTCTAGCTTGGGGGAGCAGTTCTTC	CASSVDSSLGEQFF
TRBJ2-7	-	TRBV7-2	15	TRBD2	TGTGCCAGCAGCTACTCACTAGCGGTAACCTACGAGCAGTACTTC	CASSYSLAVTYEQYF
TRBJ2-5	few	TRBV11-2	15	TRBD1	TGTGCCAGCAGCCTAGTTTGGGACAGACAAGAGACCCAGTACTTC	CASSLVWDRQETQYF
TRBJ1-2	many	TRBV28	15	-	TGTGCCAGCAGTTCCACAGGAGGACCTAACTATGGCTACACCTTC	CASSSTGGPNYGYTF
TRBJ2-3	many	TRBV20-1	14	-	TGCAGTGCTTTTCTTGGCGGGACCACAGATACGCAGTATTTT	CSAFLGGTTDTQYF
TRBJ2-5	-	TRBV7-2	12	-	TGTGCCAGCAGCCTCGGGGGAGGGACCCAGTACTTC	CASSLGGGTQYF
TRBJ2-1	many	TRBV24-1	11	-	TGTGCCACCAGTAGATACAATGAGCAGTTCTTC	CATSRYNEQFF
TRBJ2-7	-	TRBV6-5	15	TRBD1	TGTGCCAGCAGGCGCCTCGGACAGGACCACTACGAGCAGTACTTC	CASRRLGQDHYEQYF
TRBJ2-1	-	TRBV18	17	TRBD1	TGTGCCAGCTCACCTACGACAGGGATCGTGAGAAGCAATGAGCAGTTCTTC	CASSPTTGIVRSNEQFF
TRBJ2-7	-	TRBV4-1	14	-	TGCGCCAGCAGCCAAGGACCGGGACACTACGAGCAGTACTTC	CASSQGPGHYEQYF
TRBJ2-5	-	TRBV10-1	15	TRBD2	TGCGCCAGCAGTGCGGAGGGACTAGACAAGAGACCCCAGTACTTC	CASSAEGLDKRPQYF
TRBJ2-5	-	TRBV7-2	16	TRBD2	TGTGCCAGCAGCTCGACTAGCGGGAGGGGAAAAGAGACCCAGTACTTC	CASSSTSGRGKETQYF
TRBJ2-3	few	TRBV29-1	13	TRBD2	TGCAGCGTTTCACTAGCGGGGACAGATACGCAGTATTTT	CSVSLAGTDTQYF
TRBJ2-7	many	TRBV20-1	11	-	TGCAGTGCTAGGGCGGGGTACGAGCAGTACTTC	CSARAGYEQYF
TRBJ2-3	-	TRBV6-1	14	TRBD2	TGTGCCAGCACTCCCGGGGGGATGGCAGATACGCAGTATTTT	CASTPGGMADTQYF
TRBJ2-1	few	TRBV5-4	13	-	TGTGCCAGCAGGTCCACTAGTTCTCCTGAGCAGTTCTTC	CASRSTSSPEQFF
TRBJ2-5	few	TRBV4-3	14	-	TGCGCCAGCAGCCAAGGAGGGGGGCAAGAGACCCAGTACTTC	CASSQGGGQETQYF
TRBJ2-1	-	TRBV19	15	TRBD1	TGTGCCAGTAGTCCGAGACAGGGGGCGAGAAATGAGCAGTTCTTC	CASSPRQGARNEQFF
TRBJ2-1	-	TRBV2	16	-	TGTGCCAGCAGTGATCCTTCGGCTATAGGTGGGTCTGAGCAGTTCTTC	CASSDPSAIGGSEQFF
TRBJ2-3	many	TRBV15	16	-	TGTGCCACCAGCAGAGATGCAGGGACGCTGACAGATACGCAGTATTTT	CATSRDAGTLTDTQYF
TRBJ2-3	-	TRBV5-5	14	TRBD1	TGTGCCAGCAGCACGGGGACAGCGTCGGATACGCAGTATTTT	CASSTGTASDTQYF
TRBJ2-4	-	TRBV7-2	12	-	TGTGCCAGCAGCTTAGACCAAAACATTCAGTACTTC	CASSLDQNIQYF
TRBJ2-7	-	TRBV28	14	TRBD2	TGTGCCAGCGGAAGCGGGATCCCAGATGACGAGCAGTACTTC	CASGSGIPDDEQYF
TRBJ2-2	few	TRBV29-1	12	-	TGCAGCGTTGACAGGAACACCGGGGAGCTGTTTTTT	CSVDRNTGELFF
TRBJ1-3	-	TRBV20-1	14	-	TGCAGTGCTAGAGGGACACTTGGGGGAAACACCATATATTTT	CSARGTLGGNTIYF
TRBJ1-1	-	TRBV29-1	14	TRBD1	TGCAGCGTTGCCCGACAGGGATCAGCCACTGAAGCTTTCTTT	CSVARQGSATEAFF
TRBJ1-2	many	TRBV20-1	13	-	TGCAGTGCTCGCCCCGGGTCTAACTATGGCTACACCTTC	CSARPGSNYGYTF
TRBJ2-3	few	TRBV20-1	15	TRBD1	TGCAGTGCACAAACCTTGGGGACAGGGGCAGATACGCAGTATTTT	CSAQTLGTGADTQYF
TRBJ2-1	many	TRBV20-1	14	-	TGCAGTGCCGTCCGTCCCGGGACTGCCAATGAGCAGTTCTTC	CSAVRPGTANEQFF
TRBJ2-2	few	TRBV10-3	14	TRBD2	TGTGCCATTGGGACTAGTGGTTCCGTAGGGGAGCTGTTTTTT	CAIGTSGSVGELFF
TRBJ2-7	-	TRBV5-5	16	TRBD1	TGTGCCAGCAGCGAAGAACAGGGGGCCCCGACCTACGAGCAGTACTTC	CASSEEQGAPTYEQYF